This T cell receptor (beta chain) was sequenced during a study of shared clonotypes between healthy human individuals. Profiled with immunoSEQ multiplex PCR; TCRdb holds only in-frame clones, not every one. The table records 2 million to 2.5 million clones, 93% of them present only once. Germline V CDR1 and CDR2: SQVTM, ANQGSEA. The CDR3 length is 12 residues. Trimming stripped 7 bases from V and 3 bases from J, with 13 bases between. The receptor was isolated from a man between 18 and 35 years old in good health. Some clones in this sample may be carry-over from other donors' samples. The genes are TRBV29-1 and TRBJ2-7; tentatively, D is TRBD1 (5 bases). Sequencing input: naive CD4+ T cells from PBMCs. The subset is: CD45RA+ positively selected. The CDR3 here is CSAGAGYYEQYF. In nucleotides, the CDR3 is TGCAGCGCTGGGGCAGGATACTACGAGCAGTACTTC.